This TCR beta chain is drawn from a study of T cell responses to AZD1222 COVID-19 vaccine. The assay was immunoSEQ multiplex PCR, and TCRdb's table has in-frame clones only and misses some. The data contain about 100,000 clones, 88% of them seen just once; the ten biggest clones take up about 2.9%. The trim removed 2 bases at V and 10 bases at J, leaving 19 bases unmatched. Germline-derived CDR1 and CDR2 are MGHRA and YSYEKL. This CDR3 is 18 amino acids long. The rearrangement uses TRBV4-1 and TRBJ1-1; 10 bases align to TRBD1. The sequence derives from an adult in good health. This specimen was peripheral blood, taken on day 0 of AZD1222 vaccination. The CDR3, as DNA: TGCGCCAGCAGCCAACCTATAGATTTAGGACAGGGGGAACCGCGAGCTTTCTTT. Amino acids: CASSQPIDLGQGEPRAFF.